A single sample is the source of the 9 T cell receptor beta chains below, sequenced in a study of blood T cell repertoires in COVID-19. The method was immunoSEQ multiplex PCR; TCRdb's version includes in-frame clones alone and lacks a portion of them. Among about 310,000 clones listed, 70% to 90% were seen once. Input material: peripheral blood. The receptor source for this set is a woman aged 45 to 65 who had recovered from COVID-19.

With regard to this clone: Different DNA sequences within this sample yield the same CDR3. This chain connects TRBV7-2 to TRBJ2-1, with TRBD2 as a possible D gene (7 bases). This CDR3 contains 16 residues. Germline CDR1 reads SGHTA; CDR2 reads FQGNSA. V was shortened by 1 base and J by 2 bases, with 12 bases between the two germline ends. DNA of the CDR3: TGTGCCAGCAGCTTAGTAGGGGGGGCAACCTACAATGAGCAGTTCTTC. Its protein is CASSLVGGATYNEQFF.

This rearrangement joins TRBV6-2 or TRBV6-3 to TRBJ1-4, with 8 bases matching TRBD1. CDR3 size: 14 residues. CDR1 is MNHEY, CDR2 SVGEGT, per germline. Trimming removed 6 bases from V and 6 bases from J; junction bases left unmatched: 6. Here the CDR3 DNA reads TGTGCCAGCAGCAGTGCAGGGGGCTATGAAAAACTGTTTTTT. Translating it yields CASSSAGGYEKLFF.

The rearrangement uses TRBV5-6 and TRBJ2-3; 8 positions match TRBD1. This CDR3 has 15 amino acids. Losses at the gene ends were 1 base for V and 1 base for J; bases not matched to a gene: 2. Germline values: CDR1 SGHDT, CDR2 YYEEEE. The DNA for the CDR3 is TGTGCCAGCAGCTTGACAGGGGGTGGCACAGATACGCAGTATTTT. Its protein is CASSLTGGGTDTQYF. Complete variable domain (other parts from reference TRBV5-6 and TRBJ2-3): DAGVTQSPTHLIKTRGQQVTLRCSPKSGHDTVSWYQQALGQGPQFIFQYYEEEERQRGNFPDRFSGHQFPNYSSELNVNALLLGDSALYLCASSLTGGGTDTQYFGPGTRLTVL.

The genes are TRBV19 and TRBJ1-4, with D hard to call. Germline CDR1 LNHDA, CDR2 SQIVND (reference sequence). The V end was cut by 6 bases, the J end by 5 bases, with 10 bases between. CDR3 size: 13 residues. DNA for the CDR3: TGTGCCAGTAGCCCGCCGGGAAATGAAAAACTGTTTTTT. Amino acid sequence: CASSPPGNEKLFF. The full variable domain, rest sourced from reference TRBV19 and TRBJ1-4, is DGGITQSPKYLFRKEGQNVTLSCEQNLNHDAMYWYRQDPGQGLRLIYYSQIVNDFQKGDIAEGYSVSREKKESFPLTVTSAQKNPTAFYLCASSPPGNEKLFFGSGTQLSVL.

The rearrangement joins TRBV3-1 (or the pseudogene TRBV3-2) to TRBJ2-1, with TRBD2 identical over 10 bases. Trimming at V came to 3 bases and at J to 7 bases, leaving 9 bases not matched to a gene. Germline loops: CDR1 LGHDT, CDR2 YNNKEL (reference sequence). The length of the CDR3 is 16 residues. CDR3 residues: CASSQGVSSGRNEQFF. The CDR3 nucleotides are TGTGCCAGCAGCCAGGGGGTGTCTAGCGGGAGAAATGAGCAGTTCTTC.

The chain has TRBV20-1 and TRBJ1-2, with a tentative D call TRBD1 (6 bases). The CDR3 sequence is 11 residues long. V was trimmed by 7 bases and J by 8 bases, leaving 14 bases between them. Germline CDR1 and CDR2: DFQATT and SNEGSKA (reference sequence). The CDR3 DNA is TGCAGTGGACAGGCATTTAGGGGCTACACCTTC. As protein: CSGQAFRGYTF.

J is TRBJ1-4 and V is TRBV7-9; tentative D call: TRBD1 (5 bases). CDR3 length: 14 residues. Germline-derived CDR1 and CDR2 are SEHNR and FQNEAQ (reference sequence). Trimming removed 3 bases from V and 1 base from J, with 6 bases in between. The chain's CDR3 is CASSFGGTNEKLFF. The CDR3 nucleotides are TGTGCCAGCAGCTTCGGGGGAACTAATGAAAAACTGTTTTTT.

DNA for the CDR3: TGTGCCAGCAGCTTGGTGGGGCAAGATACGCAGTATTTT. This gives the protein CASSLVGQDTQYF. The chain joins TRBV5-6 to TRBJ2-3; D possibly corresponds to TRBD1 (5 bases). The CDR3 has 13 residues. CDR1 SGHDT and CDR2 YYEEEE come from the germline V gene. V was pared by 0 bases and J by 5 bases, with 7 bases between.

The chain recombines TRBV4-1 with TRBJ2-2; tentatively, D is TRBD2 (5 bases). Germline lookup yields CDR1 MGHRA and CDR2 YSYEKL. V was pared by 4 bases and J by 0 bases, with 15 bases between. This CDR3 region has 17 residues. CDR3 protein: CASSLALAQTNTGELFF. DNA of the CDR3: TGCGCCAGCAGCCTAGCGTTGGCGCAGACGAACACCGGGGAGCTGTTTTTT.